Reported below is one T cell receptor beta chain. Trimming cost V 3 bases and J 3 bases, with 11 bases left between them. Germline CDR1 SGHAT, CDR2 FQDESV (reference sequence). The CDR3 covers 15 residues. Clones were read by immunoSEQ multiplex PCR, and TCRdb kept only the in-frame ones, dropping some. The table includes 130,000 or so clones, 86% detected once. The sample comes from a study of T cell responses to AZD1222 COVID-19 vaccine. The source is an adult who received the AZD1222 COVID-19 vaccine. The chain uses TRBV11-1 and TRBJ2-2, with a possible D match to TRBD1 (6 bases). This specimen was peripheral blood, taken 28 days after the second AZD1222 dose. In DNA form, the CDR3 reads TGTGCCAGCAGCTTTCGAGGGGGTGACACCGGGGAGCTGTTTTTT. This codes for CASSFRGGDTGELFF.